These T cell receptor beta chains were read from a single sample in a study of neoadjuvant anti-PD-1 for oral cavity cancer. The assay was immunoSEQ multiplex PCR, and TCRdb's table has in-frame clones only and misses some. Of about 9,800 clones in the sample, about 61% were seen once. The sample in question was PBMCs, obtained after nivolumab (anti-PD-1) treatment. The source is a person aged 35-80 years with oral cavity squamous cell carcinoma. The conserved cysteine and the conserved F or W are not part of the CDR3 here. The order of the fields is J gene, CDR3 length, V gene, CDR3 protein.

J: TRBJ1-1
length: 13
V: TRBV19
CDR3: ASSIQSLRNTEAF

J: TRBJ1-2
length: 12
V: TRBV19
CDR3: ASSTGQPPNGYT

J: TRBJ2-5
length: 13
V: TRBV18
CDR3: ASSRGTAKGETQY

J: TRBJ2-7
length: 12
V: TRBV5-1
CDR3: ASSLEGMGYEQY

J: TRBJ1-5
length: 10
V: TRBV6-1
CDR3: ASSSMNQPQH

J: TRBJ2-1
length: 16
V: TRBV18
CDR3: ASSPSGLAASSYNEQF

J: TRBJ1-5
length: 11
V: TRBV6-1
CDR3: ASSPGGSGPQH

J: TRBJ2-7
length: 12
V: TRBV10-3
CDR3: AIREAVGSHEQY

J: TRBJ1-2
length: 12
V: TRBV29-1
CDR3: SVAKGEANYGYT

J: TRBJ1-6
length: 16
V: TRBV27
CDR3: ASSLVGPQSSYNSPLH

J: TRBJ1-5
length: 15
V: TRBV7-9
CDR3: ASSLEEGQALNQPQH

J: TRBJ2-2
length: 13
V: TRBV28
CDR3: ASINPGSGTGELF

J: TRBJ2-6
length: 12
V: TRBV29-1
CDR3: SADVSSGANVLT

J: TRBJ1-5
length: 13
V: TRBV7-2
CDR3: ASSLMGRGDQPQH

J: TRBJ2-7
length: 10
V: TRBV2
CDR3: ASRGANYEQY

J: TRBJ1-1
length: 11
V: TRBV11-2
CDR3: ASSSLGNTEAF

J: TRBJ2-1
length: 13
V: TRBV19
CDR3: ASSIGPGVGNEQF

J: TRBJ2-5
length: 11
V: TRBV29-1
CDR3: SVFRQIGETQY

J: TRBJ1-5
length: 13
V: TRBV2
CDR3: ASTSRQGAGQPQH

J: TRBJ1-2
length: 9
V: TRBV28
CDR3: ASSPNYGYT

J: TRBJ2-7
length: 13
V: TRBV7-9
CDR3: ASSPPGTSSAEQY

J: TRBJ2-3
length: 12
V: TRBV7-3
CDR3: ASSVGTGTDTQY

J: TRBJ2-2
length: 13
V: TRBV6-1
CDR3: ASSLTSSGTGELF

J: TRBJ2-7
length: 12
V: TRBV7-2
CDR3: ASSLARFGGEQY

J: TRBJ1-4
length: 13
V: TRBV2
CDR3: ASTSGTGLREKLF

J: TRBJ2-7
length: 10
V: TRBV6-6
CDR3: ASWGGGYEQY

J: NA
length: 12
V: TRBV5-1
CDR3: ASSPWTGSNEQY

J: TRBJ2-5
length: 13
V: TRBV9
CDR3: ASSTPGAGFETQY

J: TRBJ2-5
length: 12
V: TRBV5-6
CDR3: ASSFQGELETQY

J: TRBJ2-1
length: 10
V: TRBV29-1
CDR3: SVVGRVDEQF

J: TRBJ1-5
length: 12
V: TRBV6-1
CDR3: ASTYGTVDQPQH

J: TRBJ1-1
length: 11
V: TRBV5-1
CDR3: ASRSAGNTEAF

J: TRBJ1-5
length: 11
V: TRBV29-1
CDR3: SVGQGSNQPQH

J: TRBJ2-7
length: 13
V: TRBV5-1
CDR3: ASSLGRLQVDEQY

J: TRBJ2-7
length: 13
V: TRBV19
CDR3: ASAGGTGANYEQY

J: TRBJ1-6
length: 12
V: TRBV5-6
CDR3: ASRAGLHASPLH

J: TRBJ2-1
length: 10
V: TRBV27
CDR3: ASSLGEGEQF

J: TRBJ1-4
length: 13
V: TRBV5-1
CDR3: ASSFGTGGNEKLF

J: TRBJ2-7
length: 10
V: TRBV10-3
CDR3: AISVELYEQY

J: TRBJ1-5
length: 12
V: TRBV6-6
CDR3: ASSGQGINQPQH

J: TRBJ1-5
length: 16
V: TRBV7-2
CDR3: ASSLGAGTGTFNQPQH

J: TRBJ2-6
length: 15
V: TRBV12-5
CDR3: ASGLVQGLTGANVLT

J: TRBJ2-1
length: 13
V: TRBV2
CDR3: ASSQLAGGPNEQF

J: TRBJ1-4
length: 14
V: TRBV2
CDR3: ASSLLEGQLNEKLF

J: TRBJ2-7
length: 10
V: TRBV11-2
CDR3: ASSLVTGYVH

J: TRBJ2-2
length: 11
V: TRBV11-2
CDR3: ASSWYRVGELF

J: TRBJ2-2
length: 13
V: TRBV10-1
CDR3: ASSKTSVDTGELF

J: TRBJ1-2
length: 12
V: TRBV6-1
CDR3: ASSEARRGNGYT

J: TRBJ2-4
length: 13
V: TRBV10-1
CDR3: ASSESTATRNIQY